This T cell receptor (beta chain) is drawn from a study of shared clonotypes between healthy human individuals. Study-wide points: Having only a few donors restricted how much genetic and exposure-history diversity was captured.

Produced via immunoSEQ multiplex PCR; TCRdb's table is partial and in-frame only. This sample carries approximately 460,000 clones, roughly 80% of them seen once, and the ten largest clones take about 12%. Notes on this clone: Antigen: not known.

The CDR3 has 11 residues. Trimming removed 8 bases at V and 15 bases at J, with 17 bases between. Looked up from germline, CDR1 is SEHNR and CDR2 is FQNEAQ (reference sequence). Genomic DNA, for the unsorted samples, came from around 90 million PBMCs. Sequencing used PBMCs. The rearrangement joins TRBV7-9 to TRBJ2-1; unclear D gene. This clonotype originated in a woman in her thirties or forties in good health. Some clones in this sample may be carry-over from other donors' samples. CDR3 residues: CASLNGIGLFF. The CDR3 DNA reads TGTGCCAGCCTCAATGGGATAGGTCTGTTCTTC. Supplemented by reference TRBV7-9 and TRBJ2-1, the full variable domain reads DTGVSQNPRHKITKRGQNVTFRCDPISEHNRLYWYRQTLGQGPEFLTYFQNEAQLEKSRLLSDRFSAERPKGSFSTLEIQRTEQGDSAMYLCASLNGIGLFFGPGTRLTVL.